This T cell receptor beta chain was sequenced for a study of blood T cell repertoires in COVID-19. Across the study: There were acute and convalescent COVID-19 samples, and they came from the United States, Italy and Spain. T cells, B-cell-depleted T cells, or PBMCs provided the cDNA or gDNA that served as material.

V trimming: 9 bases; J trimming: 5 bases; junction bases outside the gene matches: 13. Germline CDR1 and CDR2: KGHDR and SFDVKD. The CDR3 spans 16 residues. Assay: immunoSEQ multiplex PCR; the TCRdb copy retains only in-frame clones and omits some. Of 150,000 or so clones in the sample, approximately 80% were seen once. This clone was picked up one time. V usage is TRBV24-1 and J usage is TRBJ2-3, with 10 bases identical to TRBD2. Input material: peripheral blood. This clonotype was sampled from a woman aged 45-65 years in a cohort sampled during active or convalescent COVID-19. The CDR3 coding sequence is TGTGCCACCTCCCCCTCGACTAGCGGGTTTGGAGATACGCAGTATTTT. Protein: CATSPSTSGFGDTQYF.